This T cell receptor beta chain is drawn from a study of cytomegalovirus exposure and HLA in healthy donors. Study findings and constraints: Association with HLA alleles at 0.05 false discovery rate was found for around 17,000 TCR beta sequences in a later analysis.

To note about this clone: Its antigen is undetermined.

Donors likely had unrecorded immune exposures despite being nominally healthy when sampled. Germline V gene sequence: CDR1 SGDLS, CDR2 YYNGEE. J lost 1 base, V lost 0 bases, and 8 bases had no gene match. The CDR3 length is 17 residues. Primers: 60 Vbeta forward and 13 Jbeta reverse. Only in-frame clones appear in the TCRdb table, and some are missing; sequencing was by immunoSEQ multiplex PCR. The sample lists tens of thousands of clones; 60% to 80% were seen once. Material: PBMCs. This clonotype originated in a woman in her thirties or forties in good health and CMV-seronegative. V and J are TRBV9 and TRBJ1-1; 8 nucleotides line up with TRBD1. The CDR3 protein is CASSVGLPGTGNTEAFF. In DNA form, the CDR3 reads TGTGCCAGCAGCGTAGGTCTTCCCGGGACAGGGAACACTGAAGCTTTCTTT.